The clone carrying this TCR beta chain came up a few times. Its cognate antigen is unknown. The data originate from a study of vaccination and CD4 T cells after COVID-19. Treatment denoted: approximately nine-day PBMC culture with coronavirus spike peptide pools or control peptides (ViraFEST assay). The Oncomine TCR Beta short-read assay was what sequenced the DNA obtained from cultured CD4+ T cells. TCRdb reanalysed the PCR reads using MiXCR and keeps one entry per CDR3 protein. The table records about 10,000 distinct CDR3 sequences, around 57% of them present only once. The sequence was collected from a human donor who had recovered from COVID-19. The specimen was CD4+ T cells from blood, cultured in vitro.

The CDR3 coding sequence is TGCAGTGCTAGTCGAGTTGGGTACACTGAAGCTTTCTTT. It encodes CSASRVGYTEAFF. The chain employs TRBV20-1 and TRBJ1-1; D ambiguous. CDR1 is DFQATT, CDR2 SNEGSKA, per germline (reference sequence). Trimming took off 3 bases at V and 3 bases at J, with 11 bases between the two ends. This CDR3 is 13 amino acids long.